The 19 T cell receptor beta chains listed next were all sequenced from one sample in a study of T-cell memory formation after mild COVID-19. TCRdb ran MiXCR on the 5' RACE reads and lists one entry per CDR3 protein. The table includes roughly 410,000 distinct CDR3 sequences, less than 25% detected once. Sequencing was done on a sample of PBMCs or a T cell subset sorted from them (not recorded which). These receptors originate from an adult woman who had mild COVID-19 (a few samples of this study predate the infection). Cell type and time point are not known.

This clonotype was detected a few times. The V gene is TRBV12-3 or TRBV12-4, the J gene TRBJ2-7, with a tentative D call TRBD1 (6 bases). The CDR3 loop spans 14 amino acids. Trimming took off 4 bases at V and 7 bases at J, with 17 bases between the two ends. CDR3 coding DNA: TGTGCCAGCAGTTCCTGGTATTCAGGGGAAGAGCAGTACTTC. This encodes CASSSWYSGEEQYF.

CDR3 nucleotides: TGTGCCAGCGGGGCCGGGGGGTACGGCACAGATACGCAGTATTTT. Translating it yields CASGAGGYGTDTQYF. V usage is TRBV7-9 and J usage is TRBJ2-3, with 7 nucleotides matching TRBD2. From germline, CDR1 is SEHNR and CDR2 FQNEAQ (reference sequence). V trimming: 8 bases; J trimming: 1 base; junction bases outside the gene matches: 9. This CDR3 has 15 amino acids.

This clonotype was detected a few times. DNA for the CDR3: TGTGCCAGCAGCGTATCCCGCACGGGCGAGCAGTACTTC. Its protein product is CASSVSRTGEQYF. The V gene is TRBV9, the J gene TRBJ2-7; D call uncertain. This CDR3 is 13 amino acids long. Trimming removed 1 base at V and 6 bases at J, with 11 bases between. Germline V lookup: CDR1 SGDLS, CDR2 YYNGEE.

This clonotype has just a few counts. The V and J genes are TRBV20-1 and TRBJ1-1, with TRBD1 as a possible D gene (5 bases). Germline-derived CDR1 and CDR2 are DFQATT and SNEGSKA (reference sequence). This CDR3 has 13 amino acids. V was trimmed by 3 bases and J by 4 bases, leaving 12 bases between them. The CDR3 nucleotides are TGCAGTGCTAGGAGGGGTCCGGCCACTGAAGCTTTCTTT. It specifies CSARRGPATEAFF.

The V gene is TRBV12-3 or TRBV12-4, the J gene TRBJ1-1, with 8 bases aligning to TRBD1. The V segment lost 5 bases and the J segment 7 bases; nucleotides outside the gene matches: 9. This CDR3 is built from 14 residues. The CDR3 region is CASSPAPGTGEAFF. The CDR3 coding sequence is TGTGCCAGCAGTCCCGCTCCCGGGACAGGTGAAGCTTTCTTT.

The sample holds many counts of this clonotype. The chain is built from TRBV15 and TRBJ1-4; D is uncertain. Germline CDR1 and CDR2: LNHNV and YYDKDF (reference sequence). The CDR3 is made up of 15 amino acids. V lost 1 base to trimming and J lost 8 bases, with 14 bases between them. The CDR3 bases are TGTGCCACCAGCAGAGCTTACGAATTGGGAGAAAAACTGTTTTTT. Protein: CATSRAYELGEKLFF.

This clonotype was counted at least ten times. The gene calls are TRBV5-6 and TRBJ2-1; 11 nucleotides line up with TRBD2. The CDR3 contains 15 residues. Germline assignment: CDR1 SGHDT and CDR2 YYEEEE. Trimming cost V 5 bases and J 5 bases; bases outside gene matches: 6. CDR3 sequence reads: CASSLGTSGHNEQFF. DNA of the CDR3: TGTGCCAGCAGTCTCGGGACTAGCGGACACAATGAGCAGTTCTTC.

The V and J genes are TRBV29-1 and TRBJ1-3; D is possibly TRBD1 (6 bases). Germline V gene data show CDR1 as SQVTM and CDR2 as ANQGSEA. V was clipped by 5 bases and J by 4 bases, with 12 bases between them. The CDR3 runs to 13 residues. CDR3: CSVLRGEGNTIYF. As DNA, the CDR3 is TGCAGCGTTTTGAGGGGGGAAGGAAACACCATATATTTT.

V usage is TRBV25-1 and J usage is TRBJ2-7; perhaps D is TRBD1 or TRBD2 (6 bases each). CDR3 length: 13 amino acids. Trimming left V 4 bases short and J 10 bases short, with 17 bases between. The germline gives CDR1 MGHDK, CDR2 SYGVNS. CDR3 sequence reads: CASSAGAIGFQYF. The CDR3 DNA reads TGTGCCAGCAGTGCGGGGGCAATAGGGTTTCAGTACTTC.

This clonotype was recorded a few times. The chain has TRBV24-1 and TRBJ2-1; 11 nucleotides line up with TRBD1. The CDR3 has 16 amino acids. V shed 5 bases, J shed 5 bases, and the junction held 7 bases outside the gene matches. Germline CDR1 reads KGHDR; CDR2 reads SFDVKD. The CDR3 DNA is TGTGCCACCAGTGCTCACGGACAGGGGGCGAACAATGAGCAGTTCTTC. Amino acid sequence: CATSAHGQGANNEQFF.

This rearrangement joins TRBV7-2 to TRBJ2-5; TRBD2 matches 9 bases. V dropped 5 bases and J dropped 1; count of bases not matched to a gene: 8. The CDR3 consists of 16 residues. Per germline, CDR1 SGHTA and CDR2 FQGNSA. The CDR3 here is CASSTATSGPQETQYF. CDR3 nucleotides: TGTGCCAGCAGCACCGCGACTAGCGGCCCCCAAGAGACCCAGTACTTC.

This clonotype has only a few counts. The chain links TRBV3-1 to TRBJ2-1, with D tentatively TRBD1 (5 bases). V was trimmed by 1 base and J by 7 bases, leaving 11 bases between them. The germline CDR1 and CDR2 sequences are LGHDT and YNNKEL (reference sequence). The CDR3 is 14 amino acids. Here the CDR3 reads CASSQGRGLNEQFF. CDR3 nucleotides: TGTGCCAGCAGCCAAGGAAGGGGCCTTAATGAGCAGTTCTTC.

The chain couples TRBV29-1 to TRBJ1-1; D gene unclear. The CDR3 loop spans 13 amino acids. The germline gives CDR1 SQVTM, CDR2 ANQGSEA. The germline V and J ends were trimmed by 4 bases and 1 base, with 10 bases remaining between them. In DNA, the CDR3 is TGCAGCGTTGGAAAAACTTCGAACACTGAAGCTTTCTTT. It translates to CSVGKTSNTEAFF.

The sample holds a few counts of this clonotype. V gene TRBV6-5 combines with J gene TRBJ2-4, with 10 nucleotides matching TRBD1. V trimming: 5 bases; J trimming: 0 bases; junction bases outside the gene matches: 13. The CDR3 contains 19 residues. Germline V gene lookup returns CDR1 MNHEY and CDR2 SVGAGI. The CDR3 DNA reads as TGTGCCAGCAGTCCCCGTCCCGGGACAGGGGAAGTAGCCAAAAACATTCAGTACTTC. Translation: CASSPRPGTGEVAKNIQYF.

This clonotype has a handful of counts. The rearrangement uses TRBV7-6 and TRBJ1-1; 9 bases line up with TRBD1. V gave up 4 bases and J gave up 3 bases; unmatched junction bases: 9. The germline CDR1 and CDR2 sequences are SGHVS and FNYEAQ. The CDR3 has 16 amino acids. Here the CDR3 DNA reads TGTGCCAGCAGCTCCATACCGGGACAGGGAGACACTGAAGCTTTCTTT. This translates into CASSSIPGQGDTEAFF.

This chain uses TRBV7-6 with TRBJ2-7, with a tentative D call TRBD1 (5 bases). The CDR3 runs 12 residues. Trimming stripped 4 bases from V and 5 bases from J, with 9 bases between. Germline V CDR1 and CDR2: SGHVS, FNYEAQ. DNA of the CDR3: TGTGCCAGCAGCTCTCAGGGCGACGAGCAGTACTTC. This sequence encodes CASSSQGDEQYF. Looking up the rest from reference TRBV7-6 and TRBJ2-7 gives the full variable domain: GAGVSQSPRYKVTKRGQDVALRCDPISGHVSLYWYRQALGQGPEFLTYFNYEAQQDKSGLPNDRFSAERPEGSISTLTIQRTEQRDSAMYRCASSSQGDEQYFGPGTRLTVT.

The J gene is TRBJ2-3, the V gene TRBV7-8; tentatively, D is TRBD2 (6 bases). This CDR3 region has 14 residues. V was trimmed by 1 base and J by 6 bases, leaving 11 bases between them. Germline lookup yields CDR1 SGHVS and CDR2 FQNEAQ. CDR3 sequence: CASSLGFLADTQYF. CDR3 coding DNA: TGTGCCAGCAGCTTAGGGTTTCTAGCGGATACGCAGTATTTT.

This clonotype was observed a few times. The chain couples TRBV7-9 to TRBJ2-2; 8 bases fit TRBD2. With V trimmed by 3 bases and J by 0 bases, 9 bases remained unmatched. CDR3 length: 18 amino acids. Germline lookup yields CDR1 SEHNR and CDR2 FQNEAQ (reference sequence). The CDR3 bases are TGTGCCAGCAGCTTGCCGGCGGTAGCGGGGACGAACACCGGGGAGCTGTTTTTT. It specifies CASSLPAVAGTNTGELFF.

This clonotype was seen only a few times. The CDR3: CASSLSPTTRLGAFF. In DNA form, the CDR3 reads TGTGCCAGCAGTCTAAGCCCGACAACTCGTCTGGGAGCTTTCTTT. The chain couples TRBV12-3 or TRBV12-4 to TRBJ1-1; D not certain. The CDR3 totals 15 residues. The V end was cut by 5 bases, the J end by 10 bases, with 23 bases between.